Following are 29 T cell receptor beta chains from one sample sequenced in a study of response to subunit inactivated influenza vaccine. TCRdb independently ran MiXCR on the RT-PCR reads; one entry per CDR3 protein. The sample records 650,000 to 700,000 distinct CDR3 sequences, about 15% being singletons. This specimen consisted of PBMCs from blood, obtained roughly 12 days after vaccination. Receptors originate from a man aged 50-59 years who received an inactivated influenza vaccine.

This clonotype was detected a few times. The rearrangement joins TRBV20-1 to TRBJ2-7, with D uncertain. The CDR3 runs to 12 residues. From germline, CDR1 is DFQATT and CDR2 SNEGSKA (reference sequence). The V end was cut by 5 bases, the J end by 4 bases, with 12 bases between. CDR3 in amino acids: CSAALGSYEQYF. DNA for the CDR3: TGCAGTGCTGCCCTCGGATCATACGAGCAGTACTTC.

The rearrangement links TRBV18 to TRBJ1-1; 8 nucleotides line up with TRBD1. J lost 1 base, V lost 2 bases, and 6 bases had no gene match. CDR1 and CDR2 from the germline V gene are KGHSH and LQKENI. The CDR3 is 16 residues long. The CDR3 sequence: CASSPAPGQGNTEAFF. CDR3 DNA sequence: TGTGCCAGCTCACCAGCGCCCGGACAGGGGAACACTGAAGCTTTCTTT.

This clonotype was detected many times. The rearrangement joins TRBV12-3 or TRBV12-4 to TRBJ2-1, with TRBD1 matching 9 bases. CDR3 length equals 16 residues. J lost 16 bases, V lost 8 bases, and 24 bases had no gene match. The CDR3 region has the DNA TGTGCCAGCCGCCCCTCTGGTGGGACAGGGATCCCCCCTCTCTTCTTC. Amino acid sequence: CASRPSGGTGIPPLFF.

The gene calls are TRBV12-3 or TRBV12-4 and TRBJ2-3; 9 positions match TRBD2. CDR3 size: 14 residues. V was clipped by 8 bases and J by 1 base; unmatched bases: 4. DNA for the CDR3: TGTGCCAGCCAGAGCGGGGGGCGCACAGATACGCAGTATTTT. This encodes CASQSGGRTDTQYF.

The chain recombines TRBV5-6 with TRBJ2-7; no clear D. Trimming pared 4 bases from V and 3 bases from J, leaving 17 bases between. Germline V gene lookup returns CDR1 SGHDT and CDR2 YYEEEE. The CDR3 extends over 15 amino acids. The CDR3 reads CASSPNQGRNYEQYF. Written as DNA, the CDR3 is TGTGCCAGCAGCCCCAATCAAGGACGTAACTACGAGCAGTACTTC.

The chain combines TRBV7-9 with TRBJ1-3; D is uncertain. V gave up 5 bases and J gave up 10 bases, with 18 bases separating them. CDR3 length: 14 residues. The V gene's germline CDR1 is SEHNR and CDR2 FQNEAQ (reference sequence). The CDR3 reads CASSHIVGHRTIYF. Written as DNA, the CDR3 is TGTGCCAGCAGCCATATCGTAGGGCACCGGACCATATATTTT.

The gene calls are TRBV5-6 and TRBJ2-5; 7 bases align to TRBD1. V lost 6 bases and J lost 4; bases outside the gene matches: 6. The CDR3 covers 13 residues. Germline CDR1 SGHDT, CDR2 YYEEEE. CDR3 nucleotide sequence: TGTGCCAGCACTTCGGACAGGCGAGAGACCCAGTACTTC. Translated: CASTSDRRETQYF.

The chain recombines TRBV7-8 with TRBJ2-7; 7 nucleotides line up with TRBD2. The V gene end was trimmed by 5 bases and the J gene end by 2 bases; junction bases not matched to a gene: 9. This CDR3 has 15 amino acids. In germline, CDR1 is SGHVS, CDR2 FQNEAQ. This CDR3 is CASSARTSFPYEQYF. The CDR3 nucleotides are TGTGCCAGCAGCGCCCGGACTAGTTTTCCCTACGAGCAGTACTTC.

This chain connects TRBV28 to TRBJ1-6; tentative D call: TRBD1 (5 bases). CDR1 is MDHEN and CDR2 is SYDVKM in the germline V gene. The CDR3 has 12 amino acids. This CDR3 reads CAAAGYSSPLHF. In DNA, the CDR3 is TGTGCAGCAGCAGGGTATTCTTCACCCCTCCACTTT.

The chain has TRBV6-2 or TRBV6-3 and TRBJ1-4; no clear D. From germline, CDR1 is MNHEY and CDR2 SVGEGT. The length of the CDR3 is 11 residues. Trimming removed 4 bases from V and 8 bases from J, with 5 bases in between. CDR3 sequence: CASSSEEKLFF. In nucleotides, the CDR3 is TGTGCCAGCAGTTCCGAGGAAAAACTGTTTTTT.

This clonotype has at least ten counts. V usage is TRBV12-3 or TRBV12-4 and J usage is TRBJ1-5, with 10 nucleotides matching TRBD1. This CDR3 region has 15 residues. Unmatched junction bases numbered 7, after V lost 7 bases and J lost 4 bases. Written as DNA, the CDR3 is TGTGCCAGCACCCCCCGGGGACAGGGGAATCAGCCCCAGCATTTT. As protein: CASTPRGQGNQPQHF.

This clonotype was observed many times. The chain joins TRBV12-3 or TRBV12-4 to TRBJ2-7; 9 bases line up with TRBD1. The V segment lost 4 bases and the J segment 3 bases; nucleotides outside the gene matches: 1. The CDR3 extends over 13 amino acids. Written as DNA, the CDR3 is TGTGCCAGCAGTTCGACAGGGGGCTACGAGCAGTACTTC. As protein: CASSSTGGYEQYF.

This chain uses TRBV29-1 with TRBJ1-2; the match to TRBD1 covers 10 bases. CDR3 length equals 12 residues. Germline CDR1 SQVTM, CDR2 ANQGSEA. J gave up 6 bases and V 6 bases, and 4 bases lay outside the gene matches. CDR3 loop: CSVGGTGDGYTF. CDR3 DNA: TGCAGCGTGGGGGGGACAGGGGATGGCTACACCTTC.

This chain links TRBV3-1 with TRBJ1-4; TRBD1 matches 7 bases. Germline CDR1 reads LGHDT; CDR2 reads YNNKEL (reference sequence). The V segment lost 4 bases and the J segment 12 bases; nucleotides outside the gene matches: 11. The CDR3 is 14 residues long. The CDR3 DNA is TGTGCCAGCAGCCTTCGCAGGACAGGAGAGGAACTGTTTTTT. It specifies CASSLRRTGEELFF.

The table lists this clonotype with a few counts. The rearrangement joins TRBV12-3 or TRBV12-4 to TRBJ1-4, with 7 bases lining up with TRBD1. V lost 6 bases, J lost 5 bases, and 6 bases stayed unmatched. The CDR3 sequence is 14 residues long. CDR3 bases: TGTGCCAGCAGCCTGGGACAGAAGAATGAAAAACTGTTTTTT. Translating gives CASSLGQKNEKLFF.

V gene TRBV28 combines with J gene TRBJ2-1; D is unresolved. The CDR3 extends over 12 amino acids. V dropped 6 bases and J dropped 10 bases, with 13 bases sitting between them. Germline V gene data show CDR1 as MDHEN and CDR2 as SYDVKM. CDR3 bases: TGTGCCAGCAGAAGCCCCAGCCGAGAGCAGTTCTTC. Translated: CASRSPSREQFF. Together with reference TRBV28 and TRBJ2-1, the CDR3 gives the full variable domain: DVKVTQSSRYLVKRTGEKVFLECVQDMDHENMFWYRQDPGLGLRLIYFSYDVKMKEKGDIPEGYSVSREKKERFSLILESASTNQTSMYLCASRSPSREQFFGPGTRLTVL.

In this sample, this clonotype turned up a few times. CDR3 region: CASSLWDRGIAFF. The CDR3, as DNA: TGTGCCAGCAGTTTATGGGACAGGGGGATAGCTTTCTTT. The V call is TRBV28, the J call TRBJ1-1, with 10 bases aligning to TRBD1. The germline CDR1 and CDR2 sequences are MDHEN and SYDVKM. The CDR3 consists of 13 residues. The ends lost 0 bases at V and 10 bases at J; junction bases unmatched: 2.

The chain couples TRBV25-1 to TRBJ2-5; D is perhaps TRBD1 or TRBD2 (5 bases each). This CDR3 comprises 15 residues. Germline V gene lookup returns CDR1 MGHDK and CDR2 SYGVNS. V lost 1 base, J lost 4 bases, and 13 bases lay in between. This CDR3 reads CASSELTAGRETQYF. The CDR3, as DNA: TGTGCCAGCAGTGAATTGACGGCAGGGAGAGAGACCCAGTACTTC.

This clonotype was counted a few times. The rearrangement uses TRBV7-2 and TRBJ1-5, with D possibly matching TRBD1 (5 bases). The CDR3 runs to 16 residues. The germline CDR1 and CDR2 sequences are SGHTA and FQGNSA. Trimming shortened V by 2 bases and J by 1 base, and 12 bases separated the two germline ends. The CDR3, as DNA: TGTGCCAGCAGCTTAAGCGCAGGGACCAGCAATCAGCCCCAGCATTTT. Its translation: CASSLSAGTSNQPQHF. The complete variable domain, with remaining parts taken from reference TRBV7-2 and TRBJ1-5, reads GAGVSQSPSNKVTEKGKDVELRCDPISGHTALYWYRQSLGQGLEFLIYFQGNSAPDKSGLPSDRFSAERTGGSVSTLTIQRTQQEDSAVYLCASSLSAGTSNQPQHFGDGTRLSIL.

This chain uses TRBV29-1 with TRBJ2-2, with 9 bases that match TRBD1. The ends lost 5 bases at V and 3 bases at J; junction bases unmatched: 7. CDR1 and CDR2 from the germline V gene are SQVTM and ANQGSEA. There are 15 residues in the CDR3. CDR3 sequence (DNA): TGCAGCGTTACAGGGGGCGCTAAGGACACCGGGGAGCTGTTTTTT. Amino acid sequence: CSVTGGAKDTGELFF.

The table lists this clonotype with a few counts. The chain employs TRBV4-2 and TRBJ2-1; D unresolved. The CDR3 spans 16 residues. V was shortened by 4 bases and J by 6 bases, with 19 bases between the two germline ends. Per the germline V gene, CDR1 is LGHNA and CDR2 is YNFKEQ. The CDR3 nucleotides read TGTGCCAGCAGCCCTTGGGCTCGGCTAGGACCCAATGAGCAGTTCTTC. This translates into CASSPWARLGPNEQFF.

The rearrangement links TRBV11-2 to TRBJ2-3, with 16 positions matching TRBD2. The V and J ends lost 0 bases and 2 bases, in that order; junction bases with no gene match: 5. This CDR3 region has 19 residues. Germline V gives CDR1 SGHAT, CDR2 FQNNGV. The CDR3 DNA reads TGTGCCAGCAGCTTAGAGTACGGGACTAGCGGGAGGGCCACAGATACGCAGTATTTT. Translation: CASSLEYGTSGRATDTQYF.

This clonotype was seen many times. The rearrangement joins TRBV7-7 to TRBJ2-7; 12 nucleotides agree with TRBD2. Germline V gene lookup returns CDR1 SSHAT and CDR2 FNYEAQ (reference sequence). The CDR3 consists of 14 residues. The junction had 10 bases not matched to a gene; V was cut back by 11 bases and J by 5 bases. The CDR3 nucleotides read TGTGCCGGACTAGCGGGAATAAGTTGGGACGAGCAGTACTTC. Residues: CAGLAGISWDEQYF.

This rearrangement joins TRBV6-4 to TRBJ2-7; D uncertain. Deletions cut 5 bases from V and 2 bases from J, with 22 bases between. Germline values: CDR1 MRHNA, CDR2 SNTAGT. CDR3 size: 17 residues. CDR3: CASSYTRPQSGPYEQYF. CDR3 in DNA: TGTGCCAGCAGTTACACGAGACCCCAAAGTGGTCCCTACGAGCAGTACTTC.

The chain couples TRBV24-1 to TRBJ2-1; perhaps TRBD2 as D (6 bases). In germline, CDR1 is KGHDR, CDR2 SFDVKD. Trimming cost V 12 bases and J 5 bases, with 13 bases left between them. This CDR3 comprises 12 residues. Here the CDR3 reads CAVRGTNNEQFF. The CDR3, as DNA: TGTGCCGTCCGCGGGACCAACAATGAGCAGTTCTTC.

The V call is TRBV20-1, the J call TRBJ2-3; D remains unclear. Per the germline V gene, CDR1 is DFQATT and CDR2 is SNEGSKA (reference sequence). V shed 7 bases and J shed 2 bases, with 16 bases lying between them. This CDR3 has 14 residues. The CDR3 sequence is CSGYPPVATDTQYF. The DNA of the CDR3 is TGCAGTGGCTACCCCCCGGTTGCCACAGATACGCAGTATTTT.

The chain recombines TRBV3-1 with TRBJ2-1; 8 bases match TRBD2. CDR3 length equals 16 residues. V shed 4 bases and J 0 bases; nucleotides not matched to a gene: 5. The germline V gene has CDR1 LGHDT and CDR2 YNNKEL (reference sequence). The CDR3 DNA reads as TGTGCCAGCAGCCCGTTAGCGGGAAACTCCTACAATGAGCAGTTCTTC. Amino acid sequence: CASSPLAGNSYNEQFF.

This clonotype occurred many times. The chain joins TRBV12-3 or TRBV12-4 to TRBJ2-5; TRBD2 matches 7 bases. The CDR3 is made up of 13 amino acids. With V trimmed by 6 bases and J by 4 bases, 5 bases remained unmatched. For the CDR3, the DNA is TGTGCCAGCAGGACACTAGCGAGAGAGACCCAGTACTTC. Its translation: CASRTLARETQYF.

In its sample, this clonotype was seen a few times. The CDR3 protein is CASSLGVLGDGYTF. The CDR3 nucleotides read TGTGCCAGCAGTTTAGGGGTACTAGGAGATGGCTACACCTTC. V usage is TRBV12-3 or TRBV12-4 and J usage is TRBJ1-2; D not resolved. V lost 1 base, J lost 6 bases, and 12 bases lay in between. The CDR3 is 14 amino acids.